A selection of T cell receptor beta chains follows, all from one sample in a study of control samples from healthy donors and cancer patients. The table came from immunoSEQ multiplex PCR; TCRdb's copy has only in-frame clones and leaves some out. The sample lists roughly 200,000 clones, roughly 94% occurring once. The source material was blood. All receptors come from a man in his fifties in good health. Each CDR3 is given with its conserved first and last residue. The D gene is left open where the match is weak. Some rows mark clone size as missing; the rest say once, few, many or name a class of expanded clone.

V: TRBV11-2
D: NA
J: TRBJ2-1
size: NA
CDR3: CASSGVRWALNEQFF
DNA: TGTGCCAGCAGCGGCGTTAGATGGGCGTTGAATGAGCAGTTCTTC

V: TRBV2
D: TRBD1
J: TRBJ1-4
size: NA
CDR3: CASLDREGGKLFF
DNA: TGTGCCAGCTTGGACAGGGAGGGCGGAAAACTGTTTTTT

V: TRBV4-3
D: NA
J: TRBJ2-1
size: NA
CDR3: CASSQDSGNEQFF
DNA: TGCGCCAGCAGCCAAGACTCAGGGAATGAGCAGTTCTTC

V: TRBV19
D: TRBD1
J: TRBJ1-1
size: once
CDR3: CASRRGGRGTEAFF
DNA: TGTGCCAGTAGACGAGGGGGCCGGGGCACTGAAGCTTTCTTT

V: TRBV5-1
D: NA
J: TRBJ2-3
size: NA
CDR3: CASSLIRAGASTDTQYF
DNA: TGCGCCAGCAGCTTAATACGGGCGGGGGCTAGCACAGATACGCAGTATTTT

V: TRBV7-9
D: NA
J: TRBJ1-3
size: few
CDR3: CASSLDSGTIYF
DNA: TGTGCCAGCAGCCTCGACAGTGGCACCATATATTTT

V: TRBV6-5
D: NA
J: TRBJ1-1
size: once
CDR3: CASSQSRTGLGAFF
DNA: TGTGCCAGCAGTCAATCGAGAACCGGGCTAGGAGCTTTCTTT

V: TRBV5-6
D: NA
J: TRBJ1-6
size: few
CDR3: CASSLAAPPLHF
DNA: TGTGCCAGCAGCTTGGCTGCGCCTCCCCTCCACTTT

V: TRBV11-2
D: NA
J: TRBJ1-1
size: NA
CDR3: CASSSSGAAAFF
DNA: TGTGCCAGCAGCTCATCGGGGGCAGCAGCTTTCTTT

V: TRBV5-5
D: NA
J: TRBJ1-4
size: NA
CDR3: CASSGGTRATNEKLFF
DNA: TGTGCCAGCAGCGGGGGGACACGGGCAACTAATGAAAAACTGTTTTTT

V: TRBV5-1
D: TRBD1
J: TRBJ1-6
size: once
CDR3: CASSLTGVDSPLHF
DNA: TGCGCCAGCAGCTTGACAGGGGTAGATTCACCCCTCCACTTT